A few counts support the clone carrying this T cell receptor beta chain. This specimen comes from a study of T cells of healthy individuals. TCRdb reanalysed the 5' RACE reads using MiXCR and keeps one entry per CDR3 protein. This table has 90,000 to 100,000 distinct CDR3 sequences, approximately 18% appearing once. Germline V gene lookup returns CDR1 MNHEY and CDR2 SVGEGT. The CDR3 has 13 residues. The V gene lost 8 bases and the J gene lost 3 bases, with 11 bases spanning the gap. The rearrangement links TRBV6-2 or TRBV6-3 to TRBJ1-5; D is unresolved. This clonotype was sampled from a human donor in good health. CDR3 nucleotides: TGTGCCAGCTCCCGGGAGATCAATCAGCCCCAGCATTTT. Its protein is CASSREINQPQHF.